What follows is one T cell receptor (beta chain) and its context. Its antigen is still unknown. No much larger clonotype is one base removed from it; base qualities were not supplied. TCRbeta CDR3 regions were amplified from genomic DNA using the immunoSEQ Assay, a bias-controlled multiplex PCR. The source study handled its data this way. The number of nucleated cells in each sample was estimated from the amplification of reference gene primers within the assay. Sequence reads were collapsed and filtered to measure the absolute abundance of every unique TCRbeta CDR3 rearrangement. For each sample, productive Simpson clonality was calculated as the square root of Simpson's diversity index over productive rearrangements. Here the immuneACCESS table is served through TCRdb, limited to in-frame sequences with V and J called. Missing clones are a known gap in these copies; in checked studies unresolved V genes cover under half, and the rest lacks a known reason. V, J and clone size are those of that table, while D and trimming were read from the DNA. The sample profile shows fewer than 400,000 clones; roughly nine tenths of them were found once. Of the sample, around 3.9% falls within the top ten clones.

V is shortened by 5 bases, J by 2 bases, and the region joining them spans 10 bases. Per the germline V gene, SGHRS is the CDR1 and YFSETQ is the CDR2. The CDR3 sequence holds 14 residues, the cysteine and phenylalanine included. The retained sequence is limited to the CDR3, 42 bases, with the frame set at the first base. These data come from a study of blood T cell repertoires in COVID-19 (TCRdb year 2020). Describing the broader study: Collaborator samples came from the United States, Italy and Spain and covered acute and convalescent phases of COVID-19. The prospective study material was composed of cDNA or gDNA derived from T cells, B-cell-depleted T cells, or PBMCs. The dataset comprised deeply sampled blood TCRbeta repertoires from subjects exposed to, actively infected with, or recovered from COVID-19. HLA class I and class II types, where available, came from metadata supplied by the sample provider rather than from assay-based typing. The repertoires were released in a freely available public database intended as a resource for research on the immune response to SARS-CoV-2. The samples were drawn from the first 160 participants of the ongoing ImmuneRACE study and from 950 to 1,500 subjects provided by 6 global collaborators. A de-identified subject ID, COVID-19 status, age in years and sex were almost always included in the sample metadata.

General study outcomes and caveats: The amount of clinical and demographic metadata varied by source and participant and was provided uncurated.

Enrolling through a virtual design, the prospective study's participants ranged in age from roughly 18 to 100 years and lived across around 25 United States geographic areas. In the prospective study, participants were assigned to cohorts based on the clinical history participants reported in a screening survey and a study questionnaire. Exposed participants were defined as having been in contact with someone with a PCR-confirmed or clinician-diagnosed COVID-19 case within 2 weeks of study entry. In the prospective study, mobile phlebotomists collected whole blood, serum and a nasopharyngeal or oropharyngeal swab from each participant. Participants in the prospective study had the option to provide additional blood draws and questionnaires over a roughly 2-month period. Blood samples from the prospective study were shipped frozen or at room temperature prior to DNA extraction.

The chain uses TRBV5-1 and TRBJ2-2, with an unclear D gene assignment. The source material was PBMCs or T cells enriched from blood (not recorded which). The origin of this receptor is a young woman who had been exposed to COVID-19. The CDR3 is CASSQSGNTGELFF. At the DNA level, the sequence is TGCGCCAGCAGTCAGTCAGGCAACACCGGGGAGCTGTTTTTT.